This is a list of T cell receptor beta chains from one sample in a study of OX40 agonist ivuxolimab in advanced cancers. Sequencing was performed with immunoSEQ multiplex PCR; in TCRdb, only in-frame clones are kept and a portion is missing. The profile shows about 120,000 clones, 75% to 90% of them singletons. Specimen: CD4+ or CD8+ T cells sorted from blood, collected in a trial of the OX40 agonist ivuxolimab. The receptors were sampled from an adult with an advanced solid tumor such as melanoma, head and neck, liver or kidney cancer. Both conserved end residues are part of each CDR3. Not all rows give a size; the values are once, few, many and, for expanded clones, a class.

length: 14
V: TRBV7-8
J: TRBJ1-1
size: -
CDR3: CASIKDRAGTEAFF

length: 16
V: TRBV7-3
J: TRBJ2-4
size: -
CDR3: CASSPRRTLAKNIQYF

length: 13
V: TRBV7-2
J: TRBJ2-5
size: -
CDR3: CASSFGSGETQYF

length: 15
V: TRBV7-2
J: TRBJ2-7
size: -
CDR3: CASSLGRAYSYEQYF

length: 16
V: TRBV5-6
J: TRBJ1-4
size: -
CDR3: CASSRTGAGGNEKLFF

length: 11
V: TRBV28
J: TRBJ2-7
size: -
CDR3: CRSAGLGEQYF

length: 15
V: TRBV18
J: TRBJ1-5
size: -
CDR3: CASSLNAGPSEPQHF

length: 15
V: TRBV21-1
J: TRBJ1-1
size: -
CDR3: CASSRHSIQSTEAFF

length: 14
V: TRBV7-7
J: -
size: once
CDR3: CASSLVQGAGEQYF

length: 14
V: TRBV18
J: TRBJ1-5
size: -
CDR3: CASSAQDLSQPQHF

length: 15
V: TRBV30
J: TRBJ2-1
size: -
CDR3: CAWSVSGGSYNEQFF

length: 10
V: TRBV10-1
J: TRBJ2-1
size: -
CDR3: CANRDGEQFF

length: 14
V: TRBV2
J: TRBJ1-1
size: -
CDR3: CASITGGAYTEAFF

length: 14
V: TRBV6-5
J: TRBJ2-1
size: -
CDR3: CASRPVGEYNEQFF

length: 14
V: TRBV2
J: TRBJ2-7
size: -
CDR3: CATLGPDSPYEQYF

length: 13
V: TRBV7-2
J: TRBJ1-1
size: -
CDR3: CASSLARNTEAFF

length: 15
V: TRBV5-1
J: TRBJ1-5
size: few
CDR3: CASSARGDSNQPQHF

length: 13
V: TRBV18
J: TRBJ1-5
size: -
CDR3: CASSRGSNQPQHF

length: 14
V: TRBV5-4
J: TRBJ2-2
size: -
CDR3: CASSRTVNTGELFF

length: 15
V: TRBV9
J: TRBJ2-7
size: -
CDR3: CASSVGGDRAYEQYF

length: 14
V: TRBV10-3
J: TRBJ1-4
size: once
CDR3: CAIKTQGVGEKLFF

length: 16
V: TRBV18
J: TRBJ2-2
size: -
CDR3: CASSPRGGSNTGELFF

length: 16
V: TRBV7-8
J: TRBJ2-3
size: -
CDR3: CASSWYGTRDADTQYF

length: 16
V: TRBV28
J: TRBJ1-4
size: once
CDR3: CASSAPPGGVGEKLFF

length: 18
V: TRBV28
J: TRBJ2-6
size: -
CDR3: CASHSPRSLISGANVLTF

length: 17
V: TRBV15
J: TRBJ2-4
size: -
CDR3: CATSRDTTGGPKNIQYF

length: 14
V: TRBV7-2
J: TRBJ2-7
size: -
CDR3: CASSRETGLYEQYF

length: 14
V: TRBV11-2
J: TRBJ2-5
size: -
CDR3: CASSRGGWEETQYF

length: 15
V: TRBV5-4
J: TRBJ2-3
size: once
CDR3: CASSLAGGAGNTQYF

length: 13
V: TRBV11-2
J: TRBJ2-1
size: -
CDR3: CASSLDRYNEQFF

length: 13
V: TRBV18
J: TRBJ1-5
size: -
CDR3: CASSPGQYQPQHF

length: 11
V: TRBV20-1
J: TRBJ2-7
size: -
CDR3: CSARESYEQYF

length: 16
V: TRBV7-9
J: TRBJ2-5
size: -
CDR3: CASSLELAGYQETQYF

length: 17
V: TRBV7-9
J: TRBJ2-5
size: -
CDR3: CASSLRDSGQPQETQYF

length: 13
V: TRBV6-5
J: TRBJ1-2
size: -
CDR3: CASSTGTTHGYTF

length: 14
V: TRBV5-1
J: TRBJ1-1
size: -
CDR3: CASSSDVANTEAFF

length: 15
V: TRBV9
J: TRBJ1-2
size: -
CDR3: CASSSRAPTRNGYTF

length: 12
V: TRBV7-9
J: TRBJ1-1
size: once
CDR3: CASSLETGEAFF

length: 13
V: TRBV6-5
J: TRBJ1-2
size: -
CDR3: CASSYLLDYGYTF

length: 14
V: TRBV29-1
J: TRBJ2-2
size: -
CDR3: CSAAQADYTGELFF

length: 14
V: TRBV7-9
J: TRBJ2-2
size: -
CDR3: CASSFWGKSGELFF

length: 16
V: TRBV11-2
J: TRBJ2-7
size: -
CDR3: CASSYRQLQSSYEQYF

length: 12
V: TRBV29-1
J: TRBJ2-7
size: once
CDR3: CSAGTPSYEQYF

length: 16
V: TRBV1
J: TRBJ1-5
size: -
CDR3: CTSRWTGVGSNQPQHF

length: 14
V: TRBV10-1
J: TRBJ1-5
size: -
CDR3: CASKRAGSNQPQHF

length: 15
V: TRBV6-1
J: TRBJ1-5
size: -
CDR3: CASSEQGAAPQPQHF

length: 15
V: TRBV10-3
J: TRBJ1-3
size: few
CDR3: CAISEGGQVGNTIYF

length: 14
V: TRBV30
J: TRBJ1-5
size: -
CDR3: CAWSGGQGGQPQHF

length: 17
V: TRBV28
J: TRBJ1-4
size: once
CDR3: CASNSPGQGGEGEKLFF

length: 13
V: TRBV13
J: TRBJ1-1
size: -
CDR3: CASSLPVLTEAFF

length: 13
V: TRBV7-9
J: TRBJ1-1
size: -
CDR3: CASSLRTGSEAFF

length: 18
V: TRBV5-1
J: TRBJ2-3
size: -
CDR3: CASRERGGWGISTDTQYF

length: 14
V: TRBV11-3
J: TRBJ2-2
size: -
CDR3: CASSLAGNTGELFF

length: 16
V: TRBV7-8
J: TRBJ1-2
size: -
CDR3: CASSLEIRGGDYGYTF